These 17 T cell receptor beta chains were all obtained from the same sample, sequenced in a study of response to subunit inactivated influenza vaccine. Each CDR3 protein gets one entry after TCRdb re-called the RT-PCR reads with MiXCR. The sample consists of 400,000 to 550,000 distinct CDR3 sequences, 25% of them appearing once. Sample: CD4+ T cells sorted from PBMCs, taken about 5 days after vaccination. These receptors were taken from a man over 45 who received an inactivated influenza vaccine.

This clonotype has just a few counts. The chain recombines TRBV27 with TRBJ2-7; a possible D gene is TRBD1 (5 bases). V was shortened by 6 bases and J by 4 bases, with 19 bases between the two germline ends. CDR1 MNHEY and CDR2 SMNVEV come from the germline V gene (reference sequence). This CDR3 comprises 15 residues. CDR3 sequence: CASRPQGRWAYEQYF. CDR3 DNA: TGTGCCAGCAGGCCGCAGGGTCGCTGGGCTTACGAGCAGTACTTC.

The chain is built from TRBV20-1 and TRBJ2-3; the match to TRBD2 covers 7 bases. The CDR3 spans 13 residues. Germline V gives CDR1 DFQATT, CDR2 SNEGSKA (reference sequence). CDR3 loop: CAPGLAGTDTQYF. The CDR3 coding sequence is TGCGCTCCCGGGCTAGCGGGCACAGATACGCAGTATTTT.

The chain recombines TRBV12-3 or TRBV12-4 with TRBJ2-5; TRBD1 matches at 7 bases. V lost 6 bases to trimming and J lost 3 bases; unmatched junction nucleotides: 4. The CDR3 runs 13 residues. The CDR3 nucleotides are TGTGCCAGCAGGCCCGACAGGGAAGAGACCCAGTACTTC. It specifies CASRPDREETQYF.

This chain connects TRBV3-1 to TRBJ2-3; 8 positions match TRBD2. From germline, CDR1 is LGHDT and CDR2 YNNKEL (reference sequence). V lost 6 bases and J lost 2; bases outside the gene matches: 7. The CDR3 sequence is 15 residues long. The CDR3 coding sequence is TGTGCCAGCAGTTCAGCGGGGGCTCTCACAGATACGCAGTATTTT. This sequence encodes CASSSAGALTDTQYF.

The chain employs TRBV9 and TRBJ2-4; D is unclear. The CDR3 covers 13 residues. CDR1 and CDR2 from the germline V gene are SGDLS and YYNGEE. V lost 0 bases, J lost 6 bases, and 7 bases lay in between. The DNA of the CDR3 is TGTGCCAGCAGCGTAGGCGGCGGAAACATTCAGTACTTC. Translated: CASSVGGGNIQYF.

The gene calls are TRBV20-1 and TRBJ2-7; unclear D gene. Germline V lookup: CDR1 DFQATT, CDR2 SNEGSKA (reference sequence). The ends were cut back, 1 base at V and 4 bases at J, with 8 bases in the middle. The CDR3 contains 12 residues. This CDR3 reads CSARALEYEQYF. In nucleotides, the CDR3 is TGCAGTGCTAGAGCCCTAGAATACGAGCAGTACTTC.

The gene calls are TRBV24-1 and TRBJ2-1, with 7 bases fitting TRBD1. V trimming: 4 bases; J trimming: 7 bases; junction bases outside the gene matches: 18. This CDR3 has 18 residues. Germline V gene data show CDR1 as KGHDR and CDR2 as SFDVKD. The CDR3 loop is CATSETKTGYFGRNEQFF. In nucleotides, the CDR3 is TGTGCCACCAGTGAAACCAAGACAGGGTATTTTGGTCGTAATGAGCAGTTCTTC.

V and J are TRBV19 and TRBJ2-7; no clear D. CDR3 size: 12 residues. V shed 3 bases and J shed 6 bases, with 9 bases lying between them. CDR1 is LNHDA, CDR2 SQIVND, per germline (reference sequence). The CDR3 nucleotides are TGTGCCAGTAGTATGTTCGGACGCGAGCAGTACTTC. Translating gives CASSMFGREQYF.

A few counts support this clonotype. This chain joins TRBV6-2 or TRBV6-3 and TRBJ1-1, with D tentatively TRBD1 (6 bases). Germline CDR1 reads MNHEY; CDR2 reads SVGEGT. The CDR3 is 15 amino acids. Trimming removed 7 bases from V and 1 base from J, with 16 bases in between. The CDR3 sequence: CASKMSGTKNTEAFF. CDR3 DNA: TGTGCCAGCAAGATGTCCGGGACAAAGAACACTGAAGCTTTCTTT.

This clonotype was counted between two and nine times. The J gene is TRBJ2-2, the V gene TRBV6-1; D possibly corresponds to TRBD1 (6 bases). Trimming left V 7 bases short and J 1 base short, with 7 bases between. Germline V gene data show CDR1 as MNHNS and CDR2 as SASEGT. The CDR3 length is 13 residues. CDR3 amino acids: CASKGQNTGELFF. In DNA form, the CDR3 reads TGTGCCAGCAAGGGACAGAACACCGGGGAGCTGTTTTTT.

The chain links TRBV24-1 to TRBJ2-1, with 9 bases that match TRBD2. The CDR3 spans 16 residues. The germline gives CDR1 KGHDR, CDR2 SFDVKD. V gave up 4 bases and J gave up 7 bases; unmatched junction bases: 10. The CDR3 sequence: CATSEQPGLAGNEQFF. CDR3 sequence (DNA): TGTGCCACCAGTGAGCAACCGGGACTAGCTGGAAATGAGCAGTTCTTC.

The chain has TRBV6-6 and TRBJ2-1; no clear D gene. Trimming cost V 5 bases and J 10 bases, with 9 bases left between them. Germline-derived CDR1 and CDR2 are MNHNY and SVGAGI (reference sequence). This CDR3 has 11 amino acids. CDR3 protein: CASSTPSEQFF. The CDR3 bases are TGTGCCAGCAGTACCCCCAGCGAGCAGTTCTTC.

This clonotype was detected only a few times. The chain couples TRBV9 to TRBJ2-7; the match to TRBD2 covers 9 bases. From germline, CDR1 is SGDLS and CDR2 YYNGEE. Trimming cost V 0 bases and J 6 bases; bases outside gene matches: 7. The CDR3 contains 15 residues. The CDR3 here is CASSVDWVRGGEQYF. The CDR3 DNA follows: TGTGCCAGCAGCGTAGACTGGGTGCGGGGGGGCGAGCAGTACTTC.

The sample holds one count of this clonotype. The V gene is TRBV20-1, the J gene TRBJ2-7; perhaps TRBD2 as D (5 bases). Deletions cut 7 bases from V and 5 bases from J, with 21 bases between. The CDR3 spans 14 residues. CDR1 is DFQATT and CDR2 is SNEGSKA in the germline V gene (reference sequence). CDR3 sequence reads: CSEIAGLAPHEQYF. In nucleotides, the CDR3 is TGCAGTGAGATAGCCGGGCTAGCCCCCCACGAGCAGTACTTC.

J is TRBJ2-2 and V is TRBV19; D is unclear. This CDR3 has 15 residues. CDR1 is LNHDA and CDR2 is SQIVND in the germline V gene (reference sequence). V lost 10 bases and J 0 bases, leaving 15 bases between the germline ends. In nucleotides, the CDR3 is TGTGCCACATCACCCTCGAACGCGAACACCGGGGAGCTGTTTTTT. Amino acids: CATSPSNANTGELFF.

V and J are TRBV7-9 and TRBJ2-3; D is unresolved. The CDR3 is 13 residues long. Trimming removed 0 bases at V and 2 bases at J, with 3 bases between. Germline V CDR1 and CDR2: SEHNR, FQNEAQ (reference sequence). In nucleotides, the CDR3 is TGTGCCAGCAGCTTAGCCACCACAGATACGCAGTATTTT. Its translation is CASSLATTDTQYF.

V is TRBV6-1 and J is TRBJ2-5; perhaps TRBD2 as D (6 bases). In germline, CDR1 is MNHNS, CDR2 SASEGT. The length of the CDR3 is 14 residues. V was pared by 9 bases and J by 3 bases, with 17 bases between. The CDR3 here is CASRPEGLEETQYF. CDR3 coding DNA: TGTGCCAGTCGGCCGGAGGGTCTCGAAGAGACCCAGTACTTC.